The sequence of this TCR beta chain was determined in a study of OX40 agonist ivuxolimab in advanced cancers. The overall study: Ivuxolimab was delivered to patients intravenously every 2 weeks at doses spanning 0.01 to 10 mg/kg. Regarding the study as a whole: Those patients achieving a partial response at 0.1-3.0 mg/kg showed among the lowest clonal expansion.

To note about this clone: Antigen unknown.

J was trimmed by 4 bases and V by 10 bases; bases with no gene match: 10. CDR1 and CDR2 from the germline V gene are MNHEY and SMNVEV (reference sequence). This CDR3 has 14 residues. The table came from immunoSEQ multiplex PCR; TCRdb's copy has only in-frame clones and leaves some out. Of some 74,000 clones in the sample, about 87% were seen once. The clonotype originates from an adult with an advanced solid tumor such as melanoma, head and neck, liver or kidney cancer. The sample consisted of CD4+ or CD8+ T cells sorted from blood, taken in a trial of the OX40 agonist ivuxolimab. This sequence joins TRBV27 and TRBJ2-7; 10 nucleotides match TRBD2. The CDR3 loop is CAISRGAGGYEQYF. The CDR3 DNA sequence: TGTGCCATCTCACGGGGAGCGGGAGGGTACGAGCAGTACTTC.